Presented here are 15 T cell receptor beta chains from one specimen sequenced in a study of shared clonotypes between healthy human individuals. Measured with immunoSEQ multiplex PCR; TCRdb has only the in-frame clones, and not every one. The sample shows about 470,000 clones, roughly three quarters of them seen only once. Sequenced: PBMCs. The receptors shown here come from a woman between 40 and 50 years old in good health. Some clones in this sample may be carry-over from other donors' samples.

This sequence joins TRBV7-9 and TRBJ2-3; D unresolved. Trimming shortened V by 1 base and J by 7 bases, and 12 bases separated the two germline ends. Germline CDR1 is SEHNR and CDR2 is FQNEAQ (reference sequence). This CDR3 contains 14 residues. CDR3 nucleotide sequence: TGTGCCAGCAGCTTAGACCAGGCGTCTCATACGCAGTATTTT. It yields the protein CASSLDQASHTQYF.

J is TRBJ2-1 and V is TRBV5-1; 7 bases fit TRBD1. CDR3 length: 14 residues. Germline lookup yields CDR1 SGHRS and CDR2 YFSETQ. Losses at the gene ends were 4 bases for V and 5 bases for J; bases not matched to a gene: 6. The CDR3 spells CASSDMQGDNEQFF. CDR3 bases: TGCGCCAGCAGCGACATGCAGGGGGACAATGAGCAGTTCTTC.

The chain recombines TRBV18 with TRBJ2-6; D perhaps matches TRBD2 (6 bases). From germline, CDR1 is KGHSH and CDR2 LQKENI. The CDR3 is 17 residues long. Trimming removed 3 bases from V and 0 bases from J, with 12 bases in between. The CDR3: CASSPGSPASGANVLTF. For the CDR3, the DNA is TGTGCCAGCTCACCCGGGAGTCCAGCCTCTGGGGCCAACGTCCTGACTTTC. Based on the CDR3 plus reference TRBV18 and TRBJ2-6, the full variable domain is NAGVMQNPRHLVRRRGQEARLRCSPMKGHSHVYWYRQLPEEGLKFMVYLQKENIIDESGMPKERFSAEFPKEGPSILRIQQVVRGDSAAYFCASSPGSPASGANVLTFGAGSRLTVL.

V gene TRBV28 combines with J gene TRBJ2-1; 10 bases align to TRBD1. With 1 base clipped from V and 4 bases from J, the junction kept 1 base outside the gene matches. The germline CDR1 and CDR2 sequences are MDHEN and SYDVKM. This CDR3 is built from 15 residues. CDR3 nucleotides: TGTGCCAGCAGTTTATCGGGACAGGGGTACAATGAGCAGTTCTTC. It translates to CASSLSGQGYNEQFF. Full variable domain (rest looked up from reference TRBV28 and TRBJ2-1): DVKVTQSSRYLVKRTGEKVFLECVQDMDHENMFWYRQDPGLGLRLIYFSYDVKMKEKGDIPEGYSVSREKKERFSLILESASTNQTSMYLCASSLSGQGYNEQFFGPGTRLTVL.

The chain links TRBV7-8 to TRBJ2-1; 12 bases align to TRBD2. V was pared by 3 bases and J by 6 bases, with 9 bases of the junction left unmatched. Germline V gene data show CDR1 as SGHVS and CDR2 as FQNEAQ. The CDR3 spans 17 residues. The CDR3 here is CASSLAWTSGIGNEQFF. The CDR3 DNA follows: TGTGCCAGCAGCTTGGCTTGGACTAGCGGGATAGGCAATGAGCAGTTCTTC.

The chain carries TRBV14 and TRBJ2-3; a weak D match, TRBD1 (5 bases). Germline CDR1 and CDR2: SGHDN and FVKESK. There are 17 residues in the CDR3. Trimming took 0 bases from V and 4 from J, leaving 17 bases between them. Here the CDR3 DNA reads TGTGCCAGCAGCCAAGAGGCAGGGATTCATCCGGCAGATACGCAGTATTTT. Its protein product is CASSQEAGIHPADTQYF.

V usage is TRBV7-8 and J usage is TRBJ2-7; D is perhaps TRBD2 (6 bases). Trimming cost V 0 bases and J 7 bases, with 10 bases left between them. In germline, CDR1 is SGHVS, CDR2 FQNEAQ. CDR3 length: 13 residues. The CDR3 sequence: CASSLARGWEQYF. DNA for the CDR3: TGTGCCAGCAGCTTAGCGCGGGGTTGGGAGCAGTACTTC.

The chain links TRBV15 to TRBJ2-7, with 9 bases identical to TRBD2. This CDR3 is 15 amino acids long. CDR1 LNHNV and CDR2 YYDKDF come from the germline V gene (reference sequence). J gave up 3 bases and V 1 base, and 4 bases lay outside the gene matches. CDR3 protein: CATSRVGTSSYEQYF. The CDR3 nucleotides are TGTGCCACCAGCAGAGTTGGGACTAGCAGCTACGAGCAGTACTTC.

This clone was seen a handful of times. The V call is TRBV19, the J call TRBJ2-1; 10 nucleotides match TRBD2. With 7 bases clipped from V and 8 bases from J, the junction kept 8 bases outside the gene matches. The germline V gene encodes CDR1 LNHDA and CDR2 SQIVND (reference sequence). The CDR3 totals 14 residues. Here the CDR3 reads CASKGTAGGYEQFF. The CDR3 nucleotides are TGTGCCAGTAAGGGCACAGCGGGGGGGTATGAGCAGTTCTTC.

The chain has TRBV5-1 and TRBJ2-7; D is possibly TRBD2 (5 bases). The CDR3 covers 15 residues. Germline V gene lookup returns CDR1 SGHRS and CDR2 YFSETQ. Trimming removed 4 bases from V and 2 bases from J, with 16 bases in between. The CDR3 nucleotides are TGCGCCAGCAGCCCCGCGTTAGCGCCCACCTACGAGCAGTACTTC. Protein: CASSPALAPTYEQYF.

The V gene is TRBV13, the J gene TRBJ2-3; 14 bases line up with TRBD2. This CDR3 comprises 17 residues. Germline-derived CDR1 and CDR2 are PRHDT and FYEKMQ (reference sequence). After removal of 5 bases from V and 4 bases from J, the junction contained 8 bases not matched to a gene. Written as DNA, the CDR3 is TGTGCCAGCAGCCCGGGACTAGCGGGAGAATCAGCAGATACGCAGTATTTT. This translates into CASSPGLAGESADTQYF.

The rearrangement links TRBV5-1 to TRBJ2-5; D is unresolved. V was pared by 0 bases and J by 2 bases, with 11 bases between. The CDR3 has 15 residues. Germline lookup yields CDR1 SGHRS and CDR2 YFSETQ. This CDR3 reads CASSLAHWGQETQYF. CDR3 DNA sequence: TGCGCCAGCAGCTTGGCCCACTGGGGTCAAGAGACCCAGTACTTC.

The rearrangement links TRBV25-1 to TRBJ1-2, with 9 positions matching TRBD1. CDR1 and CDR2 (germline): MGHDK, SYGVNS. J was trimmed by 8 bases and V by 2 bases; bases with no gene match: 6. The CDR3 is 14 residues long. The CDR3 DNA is TGTGCCAGCAGTGAAGGGACAGGGTCTGTGGGCTACACCTTC. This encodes CASSEGTGSVGYTF.

Written as DNA, the CDR3 is TGCGCCAGCAGCCTCCTGGGCCGGGAGAGGGGCACAGATACGCAGTATTTT. Translating it yields CASSLLGRERGTDTQYF. The genes are TRBV4-1 and TRBJ2-3, with D maybe TRBD2 (6 bases). CDR1 MGHRA and CDR2 YSYEKL come from the germline V gene. This CDR3 contains 17 residues. V gave up 4 bases and J gave up 1 base, with 18 bases separating them.

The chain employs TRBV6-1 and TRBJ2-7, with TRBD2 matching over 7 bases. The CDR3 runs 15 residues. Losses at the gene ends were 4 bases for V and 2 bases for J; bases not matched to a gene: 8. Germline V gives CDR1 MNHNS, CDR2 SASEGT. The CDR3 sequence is CASSGGGRATYEQYF. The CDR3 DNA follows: TGTGCCAGCAGTGGAGGTGGGAGGGCCACCTACGAGCAGTACTTC.